The 32 T cell receptor beta chains in this list originate from one sample, sequenced in a study of tumor-infiltrating lymphocytes in primary liver carcinoma. A constant-region primer primed TCR beta cDNA synthesis from 400 to 550 ng of total RNA. Library construction for TCR beta comprised three nested multiplex PCR rounds performed with slightly modified ARM-PCR. It was with TRBV1-TRBV30 forward primers and a C-beta reverse primer that the first two PCR rounds were run, at around 10 cycles each. In TCRdb, the multiplex PCR reads were re-called with MiXCR into one record per CDR3 protein. The table shows roughly 80,000 distinct CDR3 sequences, with over 55% occurring only once. RNA and DNA were co-extracted from approximately 20-30 mg of unsorted bulk tissue. The source material was liver tumor tissue from sampling region 4. Stated subset: tumor region T4, right-lateral pole. All receptors derive from a woman aged 55-70 years with primary liver carcinoma and hepatitis B virus infection.

A word on this clonotype: A single base separates this from a much larger clone, so it may be a read error. The chain links TRBV7-9 to TRBJ2-1, with a tentative D call TRBD2 (6 bases). The CDR3 contains 12 residues. V was pared by 4 bases and J by 9 bases, with 10 bases between. Germline lookup yields CDR1 SEHNR and CDR2 FQNEAQ (reference sequence). As DNA, the CDR3 is TGTGCCAGCAGCTCGGGACTGCTTGAGCAGTTCTTC. Translating gives CASSSGLLEQFF.

About this clonotype itself: The junction and the germline gene differ at one end; a read error may be behind it. The chain carries TRBV7-8 and TRBJ1-5; D might be TRBD1 (5 bases). CDR1 and CDR2 from the germline V gene are SGHVS and FQNEAQ. The CDR3 consists of 13 residues. The CDR3 sequence is CANSLGANKPQHF. CDR3 bases: TGTGCCAACAGCTTAGGGGCTAATAAGCCCCAGCATTTT.

Points on this clonotype: Here the CDR3 omits its conserved ending phenylalanine or tryptophan, so a read error is the likely source. The CDR3 spells CANRSGDINTGELFL. CDR3 DNA: TGTGCCAATCGGTCGGGGGATATAAACACCGGGGAGCTGTTTCTT. The gene calls are TRBV19 and TRBJ2-2; D possibly corresponds to TRBD2 (6 bases). The CDR3 extends over 15 amino acids. Germline V lookup: CDR1 LNHDA, CDR2 SQIVND (reference sequence). V lost 10 bases, J lost 2 bases, and 17 bases lay in between.

As to this clonotype: A single base separates this from a much larger clone, so it may be a read error. The chain uses TRBV28 and TRBJ2-3; 9 nucleotides line up with TRBD1. The CDR3 length is 15 residues. Germline CDR1 is MDHEN and CDR2 is SYDVKM. Losses at the gene ends were 5 bases for V and 2 bases for J; bases not matched to a gene: 5. The CDR3 loop is CASSRDRVLTDTQYF. For the CDR3, the DNA is TGTGCCAGCAGTAGGGACAGGGTCCTCACAGATACGCAGTATTTT.

The chain employs TRBV11-3 and TRBJ2-1, with no clear D. The CDR3 covers 14 residues. From germline, CDR1 is SGHNT and CDR2 YENEEA. The CDR3 reads CTGSLGGSTNEQFF. CDR3 DNA: TGTACCGGCAGCTTAGGCGGCAGCACTAATGAGCAGTTCTTC.

V is TRBV7-9 and J is TRBJ1-1; D remains unclear. The CDR3 totals 15 residues. Germline V gene data show CDR1 as SEHNR and CDR2 as FQNEAQ (reference sequence). The DNA for the CDR3 is TGTGTCGGCAGCTTAACAGACCCAGGAGCCAGTGAAGCTTTCTTT. Protein product: CVGSLTDPGASEAFF.

This clonotype was found many times. The chain is built from TRBV5-1 and TRBJ2-3; D call uncertain. The CDR3 has 17 residues. Trimming cost V 2 bases and J 4 bases, with 20 bases left between them. Germline lookup yields CDR1 SGHRS and CDR2 YFSETQ. CDR3 amino acids: CASSFTSRDVRPDTQYF. CDR3 nucleotide sequence: TGCGCCAGCAGCTTCACCTCTAGGGATGTTAGGCCAGATACGCAGTATTTT.

The chain is built from TRBV18 and TRBJ2-2, with D possibly being TRBD1 (6 bases). V gave up 10 bases and J gave up 3 bases, with 24 bases separating them. Looked up from germline, CDR1 is KGHSH and CDR2 is LQKENI. The CDR3 sequence is 17 residues long. CDR3 in DNA: TGTGCCAACTCGTTGTTTATGAACAGGGCGGACACCGGGGAGCTGTTTTTT. This translates into CANSLFMNRADTGELFF.

V is TRBV6-1 and J is TRBJ2-7, with D possibly being TRBD1 (6 bases). V was pared by 3 bases and J by 2 bases, with 14 bases between. The CDR3 spans 15 residues. Germline V gives CDR1 MNHNS, CDR2 SASEGT. Written as DNA, the CDR3 is TGTGCCAGCAGTGATGAGTCAGGGACACCCTACGAGCAGTACTTC. It codes for CASSDESGTPYEQYF.

The V and J genes are TRBV11-3 and TRBJ2-1, with D possibly TRBD1 on 6 matching bases. Germline values: CDR1 SGHNT, CDR2 YENEEA. The CDR3 sequence is 15 residues long. Trimming stripped 10 bases from V and 13 bases from J, with 29 bases between. This chain's CDR3 is CANSLGTRGKLEQFF. The CDR3 bases are TGTGCCAATAGCTTAGGAACTAGGGGGAAGCTTGAACAGTTCTTC.

With respect to this clonotype: A read error may explain this, as a much larger clone is one base away. This chain joins TRBV28 and TRBJ2-4, with 7 bases matching TRBD2. CDR1 MDHEN and CDR2 SYDVKM come from the germline V gene. V shed 3 bases and J 8 bases; nucleotides not matched to a gene: 10. This CDR3 contains 15 residues. The CDR3 sequence: CASSFYGEGPDIQYF. CDR3 nucleotides: TGTGCCAGCAGTTTTTATGGGGAGGGCCCGGACATTCAGTACTTC.

A remark on this clonotype: Its ends do not fully match the called genes, so a read error is possible. In DNA, the CDR3 is TGTGCCAGCAGTACAGGGGTTCCACCCCAGCAATTT. Its translation is CASSTGVPPQQF. The chain joins TRBV12-3 or TRBV12-4 to TRBJ1-5; TRBD1 matches 7 bases. CDR3 length: 12 residues.

The CDR3 DNA reads TGTGCCAGCAGCTTAACCAACGGACAGGGGTACAAAGGTGAGCAGTTCTTC. It encodes CASSLTNGQGYKGEQFF. V is TRBV11-2 and J is TRBJ2-1; 9 bases agree with TRBD1. Germline V lookup: CDR1 SGHAT, CDR2 FQNNGV. V was clipped by 2 bases and J by 9 bases; unmatched bases: 14. This CDR3 has 17 residues.

V is TRBV30 and J is TRBJ2-5; 8 positions agree with TRBD1. V dropped 8 bases and J dropped 4; count of bases not matched to a gene: 24. The CDR3 loop spans 18 amino acids. Germline CDR1 GTSNPN, CDR2 SVGIG (reference sequence). The CDR3 protein is CALGRRTGISGWGETQYF. The CDR3 nucleotides are TGTGCCCTAGGGCGAAGGACAGGGATATCGGGATGGGGAGAGACCCAGTACTTC.

This clonotype came up a few times. The V gene is TRBV19, the J gene TRBJ2-1; 9 bases agree with TRBD2. The ends lost 4 bases at V and 7 bases at J; junction bases unmatched: 11. This CDR3 region has 16 residues. Germline CDR1 and CDR2: LNHDA and SQIVND (reference sequence). For the CDR3, the DNA is TGTGCCAGTAGTACACCTTATAGCGGGAGAAGAAATGAGCAGTTCTTC. This gives the protein CASSTPYSGRRNEQFF.

This clonotype occurred a few times. This chain uses TRBV28 with TRBJ2-7, with D possibly being TRBD2 (5 bases). Germline lookup yields CDR1 MDHEN and CDR2 SYDVKM. CDR3 length equals 15 residues. V was pared by 6 bases and J by 4 bases, with 19 bases between. The CDR3 here is CASSRPSRRRYEQYF. DNA of the CDR3: TGTGCCAGCAGCCGCCCCTCCCGGCGGAGGTACGAGCAGTACTTC.

Comments on this clonotype: This sequence may be a read error, since a much larger clone differs from it by one base. J is TRBJ2-1 and V is TRBV7-9; TRBD1 might be the D (6 bases). This CDR3 is 18 amino acids long. Germline loops: CDR1 SEHNR, CDR2 FQNEAQ (reference sequence). This CDR3 reads CTSSLAGTGTMKGNEQFF. The CDR3, as DNA: TGTACCAGCAGCTTAGCCGGCACCGGGACAATGAAAGGGAATGAGCAGTTCTTC.

This clonotype was detected many times. J is TRBJ1-2 and V is TRBV12-3 or TRBV12-4; D gene uncertain. Trimming took 2 bases from V and 6 from J, leaving 4 bases between them. The length of the CDR3 is 11 residues. The DNA for the CDR3 is TGTGCCAGCAGTTTACTCCATGGCTACACCTTC. Translation gives CASSLLHGYTF.

With respect to this clonotype: The junction differs from germline at one of its ends, possibly a read error. This sequence joins TRBV12-3 or TRBV12-4 and TRBJ2-1, with 11 bases fitting TRBD2. The CDR3 sequence is 17 residues long. DNA for the CDR3: TGTGCCAGCAGACCCACCGGTAGCGGGAGGGCCTACAATGAGCAGTTTTTC. It is translated as CASRPTGSGRAYNEQFF.

A word on this clonotype: Relative to the germline gene, one junction end is altered; a read error may explain this. The J gene is TRBJ2-5, the V gene TRBV12-3 or TRBV12-4; 8 positions agree with TRBD1. The CDR3 loop spans 13 amino acids. This CDR3 reads CTSSTDRAWAQYF. In nucleotides, the CDR3 is TGTACCAGCAGTACGGACAGGGCCTGGGCCCAATACTTC.

This clonotype was picked up one time. Just one base apart from a much larger clone, this may be a read error. The rearrangement uses TRBV30 and TRBJ1-4; D unresolved. V shed 1 base and J shed 5 bases, with 8 bases lying between them. Germline V gene sequence: CDR1 GTSNPN, CDR2 SVGIG (reference sequence). This CDR3 contains 13 residues. DNA of the CDR3: TGTGCCTGGAGTGCGTCATGGAATGAAAAACTGTTTTTT. It codes for CAWSASWNEKLFF.

This clonotype was seen at least ten times. The rearrangement links TRBV6-5 to TRBJ1-3, with 7 nucleotides matching TRBD1. The CDR3 totals 19 residues. CDR1 MNHEY and CDR2 SVGAGI come from the germline V gene. V gave up 0 bases and J gave up 4 bases; unmatched junction bases: 15. CDR3 nucleotide sequence: TGTGCCAGCAGTTACTCGACTTTGGGACAGATAGGCTCAGGAAACACCATATATTTT. Translation gives CASSYSTLGQIGSGNTIYF.

The rearrangement joins TRBV29-1 to TRBJ1-2, with D uncertain. The CDR3 has 12 amino acids. Germline CDR1 is SQVTM and CDR2 is ANQGSEA. With 6 bases removed from V and 8 bases from J, the gap between germline ends came to 16 bases. CDR3 nucleotide sequence: TGCAGCGTCGGCGGGGATATCTGCGGCTACACCTTC. This translates into CSVGGDICGYTF.

The chain's CDR3 is CSAGGQGMGQPQHF. CDR3 DNA sequence: TGCAGCGCTGGGGGACAGGGGATGGGTCAGCCCCAGCATTTT. The chain is built from TRBV29-1 and TRBJ1-5, with 10 nucleotides matching TRBD1. The J segment lost 6 bases and the V segment lost 7 bases, leaving 9 bases of the junction unmatched. Germline CDR1 is SQVTM and CDR2 is ANQGSEA. The CDR3 contains 14 residues.

A note on this clonotype: It is likely a read error, because the conserved phenylalanine at the end of the CDR3 is missing. It is unclear where the CDR3 begins or ends on the DNA, so no DNA is shown, and the CDR3 is as TCRdb lists it. CDR3 sequence reads: CASNLGGHEQYS. V is TRBV11-2 and J is TRBJ2-7; TRBD1 reflects the table's D call only, with no check against the DNA. Germline lookup yields CDR1 SGHAT and CDR2 FQNNGV. Counting both end residues, the CDR3 totals 12 amino acids.

About this clonotype: The final CDR3 position lacks the conserved phenylalanine or tryptophan, pointing to a likely read error. The chain uses TRBV6-6 and TRBJ2-1; no reliable D call. This CDR3 has 12 residues. CDR1 is MNHNY, CDR2 SVGAGI, per germline (reference sequence). The CDR3: CATSPGVVEQFL. The CDR3 region has the DNA TGTGCCACCAGTCCCGGTGTAGTGGAGCAGTTCCTC.

Regarding this clonotype: Germline and junction disagree at one end, which may indicate a read error. The V call is TRBV10-3, the J call TRBJ2-3; a possible D gene is TRBD1 (5 bases). The CDR3 is made up of 17 amino acids. CDR1 ENHRY and CDR2 SYGVKD come from the germline V gene. The CDR3 loop is CAISESRLQGERDTHYF. CDR3 coding DNA: TGTGCCATCAGTGAGTCCCGCTTGCAAGGGGAACGAGATACGCACTATTTT.

The CDR3 region is CAGNPGGGNGETQYF. CDR3 bases: TGTGCCGGCAACCCGGGGGGCGGGAATGGTGAGACCCAGTACTTC. V is TRBV5-4 and J is TRBJ2-5, with a tentative D call TRBD2 (7 bases). Trimming stripped 10 bases from V and 5 bases from J, with 24 bases between. Germline V CDR1 and CDR2: SGHNT, YYREEE (reference sequence). The CDR3 extends over 15 amino acids.

The CDR3 protein is CASSVSRSIQYF. CDR3 coding DNA: TGTGCCAGCAGTGTCAGCAGGAGCATTCAGTACTTC. The rearrangement joins TRBV12-3 or TRBV12-4 to TRBJ2-4, with D uncertain. The V gene lost 5 bases and the J gene lost 9 bases, with 11 bases spanning the gap. This CDR3 spans 12 amino acids.

Points on this clonotype: A read error is likely, as this CDR3 ends without the conserved phenylalanine or tryptophan. The V call is TRBV11-2, the J call TRBJ2-4, with D possibly TRBD2 on 6 matching bases. Germline CDR1 is SGHAT and CDR2 is FQNNGV. This CDR3 has 14 residues. V gave up 4 bases and J gave up 4 bases, with 11 bases separating them. The CDR3 region is CASSSAGRKNIQYL. DNA of the CDR3: TGTGCCAGCAGCTCGGCGGGACGGAAAAACATTCAGTACTTG.

As regards this clonotype: One end of the junction fails to match germline, which may point to a read error. CDR3 DNA sequence: TGCGCCTGCAGCCCCATCGCGGGAAACCTCCCCCGGCGGACTGATACGCAGTATTTT. It yields the protein CACSPIAGNLPRRTDTQYF. The chain couples TRBV4-1 to TRBJ2-3; the D gene is possibly TRBD2 (6 bases). The germline gives CDR1 MGHRA, CDR2 YSYEKL. The CDR3 has 19 residues.

Worth noting for this clonotype: At one of its ends the junction is not consistent with the germline gene, which may arise from a read error. V gene TRBV11-3 combines with J gene TRBJ2-1; D is possibly TRBD2 (7 bases). Germline V gene lookup returns CDR1 SGHNT and CDR2 YENEEA. CDR3 size: 17 residues. The CDR3: CASSSRGARTTGNERFF. CDR3 coding DNA: TGCGCCAGCAGCTCCCGGGGGGCGCGGACCACGGGCAATGAGCGGTTCTTC. Filled out from reference TRBV11-3 and TRBJ2-1, the complete variable domain reads EAGVVQSPRYKIIEKKQPVAFWCNPISGHNTLYWYLQNLGQGPELLIRYENEEAVDDSQLPKDRFSAERLKGVDSTLKIQPAELGDSAVYLCASSSRGARTTGNERFFGPGTRLTVL.